A single sample is the source of the 13 T cell receptor beta chains below, sequenced in a study of shared clonotypes between healthy human individuals (dated by TCRdb to 2018 to 2021). Receptors were amplified or captured by the immunoSEQ multiplex PCR assay. This is the immuneACCESS table as TCRdb keeps it, with only in-frame sequences that have V and J called. A part of the clones is gone; compared with another copy, unresolved V genes explain less than half, and the rest is unexplained. In this sample the table shows 800,000 to 1,200,000 clones, approximately 80% of which occur a single time. 0.4% to 0.55% of the sample belongs to the ten largest clones. The specimen was memory CD4+ T cells from PBMCs. Read against the paper, the sample's cell subset or site label means: CD45RA-negative fraction. Receptors originate from a man between 18 and 29 years old in good health. Some clones in this sample may be carry-over from other donors' samples.

J is TRBJ1-4 and V is TRBV6-5; 9 bases are a match to TRBD1. Germline CDR1 and CDR2: MNHEY and SVGAGI. V lost 7 bases and J lost 8; bases outside the gene matches: 8. This CDR3 has 14 residues. The CDR3 DNA reads as TGTGCCAGCACCCGGACAGGGGCTTCCGAAAAACTGTTTTTT. It yields the protein CASTRTGASEKLFF.

This clone was seen more than once but under ten times. V and J are TRBV2 and TRBJ2-5; 9 nucleotides match TRBD1. The DNA matches TRBJ2-7 better at its end, which makes the J call doubtful. The CDR3 length is 12 residues. Germline CDR1 SNHLY, CDR2 FYNNEI. CDR3 DNA sequence: TGTGCCAGCAGTGCGGACAGGGGCGAGCAGTACTTC. This codes for CASSADRGEQYF.

The chain is built from TRBV13 and TRBJ1-1; D is unclear. Trimming took 0 bases from V and 0 from J, leaving 8 bases between them. Germline CDR1 reads PRHDT; CDR2 reads FYEKMQ (reference sequence). The CDR3 loop spans 15 amino acids. This CDR3 reads CASSLGGELNTEAFF. The CDR3 DNA follows: TGTGCCAGCAGCTTAGGAGGCGAATTGAACACTGAAGCTTTCTTT.

Ten or more counts support this clone. Other DNA sequences in the sample encode the same CDR3. The chain combines TRBV28 with TRBJ2-5; either TRBD1 or TRBD2 may supply D (6 bases each). V was clipped by 2 bases and J by 3 bases, with 19 bases between them. The CDR3 is 17 amino acids. Germline V lookup: CDR1 MDHEN, CDR2 SYDVKM. CDR3 bases: TGTGCCAGCAGTTTAGGGGGCGGGGTCGGGACAAAAGAGACCCAGTACTTC. This sequence encodes CASSLGGGVGTKETQYF.

CDR3 DNA sequence: TGTGCCAGCGGGGGACTAGCGGGAGAAGCGGGGGCCAACGTCCTGACTTTC. It translates to CASGGLAGEAGANVLTF. The chain recombines TRBV11-2 with TRBJ2-6, with TRBD2 matching 14 bases. CDR1 is SGHAT and CDR2 is FQNNGV in the germline V gene. This CDR3 is built from 17 residues. The V segment lost 8 bases and the J segment 4 bases; nucleotides outside the gene matches: 7.

The chain has TRBV27 and TRBJ2-7, with D unresolved. Germline lookup yields CDR1 MNHEY and CDR2 SMNVEV (reference sequence). This CDR3 spans 12 amino acids. V lost 4 bases and J 3 bases, leaving 7 bases between the germline ends. CDR3: CASSSGGYEQYF. The CDR3 coding sequence is TGTGCCAGCAGTTCGGGTGGCTACGAGCAGTACTTC.

This sequence joins TRBV18 and TRBJ1-2; D might be TRBD1 (6 bases). This CDR3 spans 16 amino acids. V was trimmed by 3 bases and J by 4 bases, leaving 18 bases between them. Germline V gives CDR1 KGHSH, CDR2 LQKENI. The CDR3 sequence: CASSPQQGTGFYGYTF. The CDR3 DNA follows: TGTGCCAGCTCACCCCAACAGGGAACGGGTTTCTATGGCTACACCTTC.

The rearrangement uses TRBV10-1 and TRBJ2-3, with TRBD2 matching 12 bases. The CDR3 loop spans 17 amino acids. With V trimmed by 3 bases and J by 4 bases, 8 bases remained unmatched. Germline loops: CDR1 WNHNN, CDR2 SYGVQD (reference sequence). Written as DNA, the CDR3 is TGCGCCAGCAGTGACATCCGACTAGCGGGAGTTGCAGATACGCAGTATTTT. This codes for CASSDIRLAGVADTQYF.

The rearrangement joins TRBV7-3 to TRBJ2-2; D is uncertain. Germline lookup yields CDR1 SGHTA and CDR2 FQGTGA. The CDR3 contains 14 residues. The V and J ends lost 0 bases and 2 bases respectively, with 4 bases between them. The CDR3 nucleotides read TGTGCCAGCAGCTTAACCCATAACACCGGGGAGCTGTTTTTT. Translation gives CASSLTHNTGELFF.

The chain has TRBV9 and TRBJ2-1; no reliable D call. Per germline, CDR1 SGDLS and CDR2 YYNGEE. The CDR3 totals 13 residues. V shed 0 bases and J shed 8 bases, with 9 bases lying between them. CDR3 sequence: CASSVASRDEQFF. CDR3 nucleotide sequence: TGTGCCAGCAGCGTAGCTAGTCGAGATGAGCAGTTCTTC.

V gene TRBV5-8 combines with J gene TRBJ1-5; D remains unclear. CDR3 length equals 14 residues. Deletions cut 2 bases from V and 6 bases from J, with 12 bases between. The germline gives CDR1 SGHTS, CDR2 YDEGEE. In DNA form, the CDR3 reads TGTGCCAGCAGCTTTGGGCAGGTCCTTCAGCCCCAGCATTTT. Its protein is CASSFGQVLQPQHF.

This rearrangement joins TRBV5-1 to TRBJ2-2; TRBD1 aligns across 8 bases. V shed 3 bases and J 0 bases; nucleotides not matched to a gene: 4. The CDR3 runs to 16 residues. Germline V gene data show CDR1 as SGHRS and CDR2 as YFSETQ. The DNA of the CDR3 is TGCGCCAGCAGCTCGGGGGACAGGCCGAACACCGGGGAGCTGTTTTTT. It yields the protein CASSSGDRPNTGELFF.

This clone was seen a few times. This chain's CDR3 is CASSGRDRPQHF. CDR3 nucleotide sequence: TGTGCCAGCAGCGGCCGGGACCGTCCCCAGCATTTT. The gene calls are TRBV7-2 and TRBJ1-5; D is perhaps TRBD1 (5 bases). Trimming cost V 5 bases and J 10 bases, with 12 bases left between them. The CDR3 covers 12 residues. Germline V CDR1 and CDR2: SGHTA, FQGNSA. Full variable domain (remainder filled in from reference TRBV7-2 and TRBJ1-5): GAGVSQSPSNKVTEKGKDVELRCDPISGHTALYWYRQSLGQGLEFLIYFQGNSAPDKSGLPSDRFSAERTGGSVSTLTIQRTQQEDSAVYLCASSGRDRPQHFGDGTRLSIL.